This is a list of T cell receptor beta chains from one sample in a study of cytomegalovirus exposure and HLA in healthy donors. Some clones are missing from TCRdb's copy, which holds only in-frame ones; the method was immunoSEQ multiplex PCR. The sample yields fewer than 150,000 clones, roughly 75% seen once. The sample taken for sequencing was PBMCs. The receptors come from a man aged 30-40 years in good health and CMV-seronegative. Each CDR3 is given with its conserved first and last residue. Fields, in order: clone size, J gene, V gene, D gene, CDR3 length, CDR3 DNA, CDR3 protein. A D gene is named only where the DNA matches it firmly. The size entry is marked missing in some rows and otherwise reads once, few, many or a size class.

>-|TRBJ2-7|TRBV9|TRBD2|14
TGTGCCAGCAGCCCCAGCGGGAGAATCTACGAGCAGTACTTC
CASSPSGRIYEQYF
>few|TRBJ2-3|TRBV5-1|-|15
TGCGCCAGCAGCTTGGGACTCCTACCCACAGATACGCAGTATTTT
CASSLGLLPTDTQYF
>few|TRBJ2-7|TRBV7-9|TRBD2|15
TGTGCCAGCAGGTCCGGGACTAGCGGGTCCCACGAGCAGTACTTC
CASRSGTSGSHEQYF
>-|TRBJ2-3|TRBV30|-|14
TGTGCCTGGAGTGTACATAGCGACGCAGATACGCAGTATTTT
CAWSVHSDADTQYF
>-|TRBJ2-3|TRBV5-1|TRBD1|16
TGCGCCAGCAAGTTTCCGGGACAGATTAGCACAGATACGCAGTATTTT
CASKFPGQISTDTQYF
>-|TRBJ2-1|TRBV5-1|TRBD1|14
TGCGCCAGCAGCTTGACGCAGGGGGCACGGAAGCAGTTCTTC
CASSLTQGARKQFF
>-|TRBJ2-7|TRBV6-1|-|16
TGTGCCAGCAGTGAAGCCCCAGGGCTGACGACCTACGAGCAGTACTTC
CASSEAPGLTTYEQYF
>-|TRBJ1-5|TRBV6-1|-|16
TGTGCCAGCAGTGAAGAATCCGGGCAGGGGTATCAGCCCCAGCATTTT
CASSEESGQGYQPQHF
>-|TRBJ2-5|TRBV4-2|-|17
TGTGCCAGCAGCCAAATAGCGGGACAGAAAATTGAAGAGACCCAGTACTTC
CASSQIAGQKIEETQYF
>-|TRBJ2-6|TRBV29-1|-|15
TGCAGCGTTGAAGAGGCGGCCTCTGGGGCCAACGTCCTGACTTTC
CSVEEAASGANVLTF
>-|TRBJ1-2|TRBV19|TRBD1|16
TGTGCCAGTAGTATACTTCCGGGACAGGGGGCGCGAGGCTACACCTTC
CASSILPGQGARGYTF
>once|TRBJ1-4|TRBV5-4|TRBD1|15
TGTGCCAGCAGCTTGGGACAGGGGTCTAATGAAAAACTGTTTTTT
CASSLGQGSNEKLFF
>-|TRBJ1-1|TRBV19|-|12
TGTGCCACCGGGGGGTTGGGCACTGAAGCTTTCTTT
CATGGLGTEAFF
>once|TRBJ2-3|TRBV11-1|-|15
TGTGCCAGCAGCTTTGTATACGGGGACACAGATACGCAGTATTTT
CASSFVYGDTDTQYF
>-|TRBJ2-3|TRBV7-9|-|17
TGTGCCAGCAGCTCCACCGAACTACAGGGAGGGGGAGATACGCAGTATTTT
CASSSTELQGGGDTQYF
>-|TRBJ2-3|TRBV7-9|TRBD2|16
TGTGCCAGCAGCCAGACTAGCGGGACTAACACAGATACGCAGTATTTT
CASSQTSGTNTDTQYF
>once|TRBJ1-2|TRBV7-3|-|13
TGTGCCAGCAGCTTAGACAGCTTCTATGGCTACCCCTTC
CASSLDSFYGYPF
>-|TRBJ1-1|TRBV27|-|14
TGTGCCAGCAGAACATCTCGGGGGAACACTGAAGCTTTCTTT
CASRTSRGNTEAFF
>-|TRBJ2-7|TRBV30|-|15
TGTGCCTGGAGTAAGGGGGGGTCCACCTCCTACGAGCAGTACTTC
CAWSKGGSTSYEQYF
>-|TRBJ2-7|TRBV18|-|17
TGTGCCAGCTCACCACCCCATACAGGGAAACCCAACTACGAGCAGTACTTC
CASSPPHTGKPNYEQYF
>-|TRBJ2-5|TRBV5-4|TRBD1|14
TGTGCCAGCAGCCTGGACAGGGCTTCAGGGACCCAGTACTTC
CASSLDRASGTQYF
>-|TRBJ1-5|TRBV10-2|-|14
TGCGCCAGCAGTGACGGCAGGTTGTATCAGCCCCAGCATTTT
CASSDGRLYQPQHF